This T cell receptor (beta chain) was captured in a study of Ad26.COV2.S vaccination and SARS-CoV-2 variants. The V and J ends lost 4 bases and 0 bases respectively, with 10 bases between them. Germline CDR1 reads LGHDT; CDR2 reads YNNKEL (reference sequence). The CDR3 totals 15 residues. Libraries were prepared by immunoSEQ multiplex PCR; TCRdb keeps only in-frame clonotypes and omits some of them. The sample lists around 400,000 clones, 89% seen once, with 1.9% in the top ten. Treatment: roughly 20 received Ad26.COV2.S at low or high dose, single or two shots; a few received placebo; per-sample allocation not given. After the first vaccine or placebo injection, samples were drawn on day 63.

The chain has TRBV3-1 (or the pseudogene TRBV3-2) and TRBJ1-5; D remains ambiguous. Sequences were derived from peripheral blood, sampled in a trial of Ad26.COV2.S vaccine versus placebo. The clonotype comes from a person aged 18-60 years who received the Ad26.COV2.S COVID-19 vaccine or a placebo. This CDR3 is CASSLGSYSNQPQHF. The CDR3 DNA reads as TGTGCCAGCAGCCTAGGGAGTTATAGCAATCAGCCCCAGCATTTT.